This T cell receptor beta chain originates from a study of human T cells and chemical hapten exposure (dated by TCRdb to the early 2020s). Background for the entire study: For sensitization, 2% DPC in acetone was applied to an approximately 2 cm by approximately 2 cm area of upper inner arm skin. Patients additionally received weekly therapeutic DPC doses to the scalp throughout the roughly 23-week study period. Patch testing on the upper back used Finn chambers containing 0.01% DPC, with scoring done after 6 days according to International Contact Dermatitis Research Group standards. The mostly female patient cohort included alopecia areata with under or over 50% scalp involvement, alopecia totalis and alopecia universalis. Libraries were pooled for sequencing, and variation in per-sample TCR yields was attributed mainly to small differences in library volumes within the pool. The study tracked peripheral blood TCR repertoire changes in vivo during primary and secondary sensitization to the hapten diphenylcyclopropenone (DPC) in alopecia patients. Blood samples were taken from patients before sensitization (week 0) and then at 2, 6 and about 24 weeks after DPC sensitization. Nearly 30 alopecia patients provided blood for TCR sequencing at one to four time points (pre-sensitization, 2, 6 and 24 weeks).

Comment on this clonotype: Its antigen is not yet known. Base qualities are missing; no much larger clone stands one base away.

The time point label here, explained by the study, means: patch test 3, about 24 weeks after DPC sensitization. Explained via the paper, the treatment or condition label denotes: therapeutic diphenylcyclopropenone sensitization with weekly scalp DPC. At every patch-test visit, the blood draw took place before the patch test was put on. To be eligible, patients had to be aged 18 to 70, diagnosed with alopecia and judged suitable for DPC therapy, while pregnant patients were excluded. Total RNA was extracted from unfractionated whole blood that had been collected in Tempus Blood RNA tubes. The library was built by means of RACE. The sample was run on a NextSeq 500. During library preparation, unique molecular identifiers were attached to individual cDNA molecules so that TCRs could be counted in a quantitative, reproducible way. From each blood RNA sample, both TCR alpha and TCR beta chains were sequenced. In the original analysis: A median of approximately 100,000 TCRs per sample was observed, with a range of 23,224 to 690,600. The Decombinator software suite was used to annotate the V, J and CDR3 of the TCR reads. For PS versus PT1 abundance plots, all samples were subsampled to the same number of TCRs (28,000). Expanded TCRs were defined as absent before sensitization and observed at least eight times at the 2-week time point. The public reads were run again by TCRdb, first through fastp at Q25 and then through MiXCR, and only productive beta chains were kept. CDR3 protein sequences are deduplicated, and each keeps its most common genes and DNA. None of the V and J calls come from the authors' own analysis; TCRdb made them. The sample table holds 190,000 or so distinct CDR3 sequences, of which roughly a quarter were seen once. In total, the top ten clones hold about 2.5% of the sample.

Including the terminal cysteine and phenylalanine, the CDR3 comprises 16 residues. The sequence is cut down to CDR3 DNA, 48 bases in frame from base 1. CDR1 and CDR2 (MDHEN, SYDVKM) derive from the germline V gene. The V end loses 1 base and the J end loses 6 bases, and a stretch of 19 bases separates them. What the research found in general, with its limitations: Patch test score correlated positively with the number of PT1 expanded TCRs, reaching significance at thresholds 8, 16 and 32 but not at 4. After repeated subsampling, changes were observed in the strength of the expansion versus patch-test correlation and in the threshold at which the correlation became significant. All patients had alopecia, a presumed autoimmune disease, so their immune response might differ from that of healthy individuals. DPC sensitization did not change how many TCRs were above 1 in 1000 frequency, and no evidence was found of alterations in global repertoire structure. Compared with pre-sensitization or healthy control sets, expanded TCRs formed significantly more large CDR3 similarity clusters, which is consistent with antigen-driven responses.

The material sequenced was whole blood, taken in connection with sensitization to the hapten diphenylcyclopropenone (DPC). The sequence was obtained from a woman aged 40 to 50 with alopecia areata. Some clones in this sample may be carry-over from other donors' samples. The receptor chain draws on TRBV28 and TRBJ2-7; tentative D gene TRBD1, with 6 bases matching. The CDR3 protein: CASSLSAVGGRGEQYF. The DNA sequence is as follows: TGTGCCAGCAGTTTATCTGCCGTTGGGGGCCGGGGCGAGCAGTACTTC.